This TCR beta chain was obtained from a study of identical twins. Study-wide points: Insertion counts were lower in abundant cord blood beta clonotypes, a trend that memory repertoires did not show. Sequences that were out-of-frame, alpha and twin-shared displayed an excess of low generation probability.

Template switching, a step in the protocol, added a universal primer site, and cDNA carried unique molecular identifiers. TCRdb re-analysed the 5' RACE reads in MiXCR, keeping a single row per CDR3 protein. This table holds fewer than 350,000 distinct CDR3 sequences, about 8.9% found once. Concerning this clonotype itself: Its antigen is unknown.

The junction had 2 bases not matched to a gene; V was cut back by 4 bases and J by 6 bases. The V gene's germline CDR1 is MNHEY and CDR2 SVGEGT. The CDR3 loop spans 14 amino acids. With no exceptions, donors were healthy Caucasians. The sample also formed part of further work on yellow fever vaccine responses in identical twins.

This receptor was obtained from a woman aged 18-35 years in good health. Sequenced: memory (CD45RO+) T cells sorted from blood. The rearrangement joins TRBV6-2 or TRBV6-3 to TRBJ1-6, with TRBD1 matching over 8 bases. The CDR3 region is CASSWTGINSPLHF. DNA of the CDR3: TGTGCCAGCAGTTGGACAGGGATTAATTCACCCCTCCACTTT.